Reported below is one T cell receptor (beta chain). Its cognate antigen is unknown. From 5'RACE with constant-segment primers came TCR alpha and TCR beta cDNA libraries that carried sample barcodes and UMIs. TCRdb re-called the 5' RACE reads with MiXCR, one entry per CDR3 protein. The data hold 350,000 to 450,000 distinct CDR3 sequences, with 20% to 25% observed a single time. The data were obtained in a study of T-cell memory formation after mild COVID-19. Looking at the study overall: TCR clusters were mostly donor specific.

Whole-study results and caveats: From day 15 to 85, contracting clones were balanced between CD4 and CD8, whereas later expanders leaned toward CD4+.

V lost 2 bases, J lost 1 base, and 8 bases lay in between. Germline CDR1 reads MNHEY; CDR2 reads SVGEGT. The CDR3 covers 14 residues. J is TRBJ1-1 and V is TRBV6-2 or TRBV6-3; D ambiguous. Sequencing was done on a sample of PBMCs or a T cell subset sorted from them (not recorded which). This receptor was obtained from an adult woman who had mild COVID-19 (a few samples of this study predate the infection). Cell type and time point are not known. As DNA, the CDR3 is TGTGCCAGCAGTTACGACGCGGAGAACACTGAAGCTTTCTTT. Its translation is CASSYDAENTEAFF.